A selection of T cell receptor beta chains follows, all from one sample in a study of cytomegalovirus exposure and HLA in healthy donors. This table comes from immunoSEQ multiplex PCR, and its TCRdb copy is limited to in-frame clones, with some not included. The table gives 180,000 or so clones; the top ten clones make up roughly 0.74% of it. The specimen sequenced was PBMCs. These receptors were taken from a boy aged 10-17 years in good health and CMV-seronegative. Each CDR3 is given with its conserved first and last residue. Fields, in order: CDR3 DNA, CDR3 protein, J gene, D gene, V gene. D genes are given only for firm matches.

DNA: TGTGCCAGCAGCTTAGGGGCGGGGGGGACCCTCATTCAGTACTTC
CDR3: CASSLGAGGTLIQYF
J: TRBJ2-4
D: TRBD2
V: TRBV7-2

DNA: TGTGCCAGTAGTGATAGATGGGATACGCAGTATTTT
CDR3: CASSDRWDTQYF
J: TRBJ2-3
D: .
V: TRBV19

DNA: TGTGCCAGTAGTATTGGACTAGCGGGGGGAATAGAGACCCAGTACTTC
CDR3: CASSIGLAGGIETQYF
J: TRBJ2-5
D: TRBD2
V: TRBV19

DNA: TGTGCCAGCAGCGTAGACGGGACTAGCGGGTACGAGCAGTACTTC
CDR3: CASSVDGTSGYEQYF
J: TRBJ2-7
D: TRBD2
V: TRBV9

DNA: TGTGCCAGCAGTTTTCACGGGGCGGGAGAAGAGACCCAGTACTTC
CDR3: CASSFHGAGEETQYF
J: TRBJ2-5
D: TRBD2
V: TRBV28

DNA: TGTGCCAGCAGCCAGGCCCGCGACCTCATGAACACTGAAGCTTTCTTT
CDR3: CASSQARDLMNTEAFF
J: TRBJ1-1
D: .
V: TRBV7-9

DNA: TGTGCCAGCAGCTTGCCAGCGGGGGGGCCAGGAGATACGCAGTATTTT
CDR3: CASSLPAGGPGDTQYF
J: TRBJ2-3
D: TRBD2
V: TRBV13

DNA: TGTGCCAGCAGCTTGTTGGGGAGATGGAGCTCCTATAATTCACCCCTCCACTTT
CDR3: CASSLLGRWSSYNSPLHF
J: TRBJ1-6
D: .
V: TRBV11-2

DNA: TGTGCCTGGAGTAGACGGGAAAATTCACCCCTCCACTTT
CDR3: CAWSRRENSPLHF
J: TRBJ1-6
D: .
V: TRBV30

DNA: TGTGCCAGCAGCGGCCAGGGGGCCAGTTCACCCCTCCACTTT
CDR3: CASSGQGASSPLHF
J: TRBJ1-6
D: TRBD1
V: TRBV5-4

DNA: TGTGCCAGCAGTTCGCGACTAGCGGGGGGGGACACAGATACGCAGTATTTT
CDR3: CASSSRLAGGDTDTQYF
J: TRBJ2-3
D: TRBD2
V: TRBV7-9

DNA: TGTGCCAGCAGCTCCTACCTAGCGGGGGTAGGCCGGGGCACCGGGGAGCTGTTTTTT
CDR3: CASSSYLAGVGRGTGELFF
J: TRBJ2-2
D: TRBD2
V: TRBV11-2

DNA: TGTGCCAGCAGCACCTCGGACAGGGGGCACGAGCAGTACTTC
CDR3: CASSTSDRGHEQYF
J: TRBJ2-7
D: TRBD1
V: TRBV5-8

DNA: TGTGCCAGCAGCTGGGGACTAGCCGTGGGCAATGAGCAGTTCTTC
CDR3: CASSWGLAVGNEQFF
J: TRBJ2-1
D: TRBD2
V: TRBV7-2

DNA: TGTGCCAGCAGCCCCTTCGGGGGTTTGGGACAGCCCCAGCATTTT
CDR3: CASSPFGGLGQPQHF
J: TRBJ1-5
D: .
V: TRBV9

DNA: TGCAGCGTTTATTCCGGGACAGACTACGAGCAGTACTTC
CDR3: CSVYSGTDYEQYF
J: TRBJ2-7
D: TRBD1
V: TRBV29-1

DNA: TGTGCCAGCAGCTTAGGACTAGCGGGGGGAAACGAGCAGTACTTC
CDR3: CASSLGLAGGNEQYF
J: TRBJ2-7
D: TRBD2
V: TRBV7-2

DNA: TGTGCCAGGGAAGGACAGGGGCATGAAAAACTGTTTTTT
CDR3: CAREGQGHEKLFF
J: TRBJ1-4
D: .
V: TRBV21-1

DNA: TGTGCCAGCAGTCAGACTAGCGGGGGAGCCCATGAGCAGTTCTTC
CDR3: CASSQTSGGAHEQFF
J: TRBJ2-1
D: TRBD2
V: TRBV6-1

DNA: TGTGCCAGCGCAGGGGGCCCCACTGAAGCTTTCTTT
CDR3: CASAGGPTEAFF
J: TRBJ1-1
D: TRBD1
V: TRBV28

DNA: TGTGCCAGCAGCTATGGGACAGCGAACACCGGGGAGCTGTTTTTT
CDR3: CASSYGTANTGELFF
J: TRBJ2-2
D: TRBD1
V: TRBV5-6

DNA: TGCGCCAGCAGCCCAACTTTAGCGGGGGGTCTCTACAATGAGCAGTTCTTC
CDR3: CASSPTLAGGLYNEQFF
J: TRBJ2-1
D: TRBD2
V: TRBV4-3

DNA: TGTGCCAGCAGCTTACCGAGACAGGGGGCTCGATCTTCCTACGAGCAGTACTTC
CDR3: CASSLPRQGARSSYEQYF
J: TRBJ2-7
D: TRBD1
V: TRBV7-2

DNA: TGTGCCACCCTAAGGCCGCTAGGAAGAGGACTAGCCGGGGTCCCCGGGGAGCTGTTTTTT
CDR3: CATLRPLGRGLAGVPGELFF
J: TRBJ2-2
D: TRBD2
V: TRBV19

DNA: TGCGCCAGCTGGGGGGCGGGGGGCTACGAGCAGTACTTC
CDR3: CASWGAGGYEQYF
J: TRBJ2-7
D: TRBD2
V: TRBV10-2

DNA: TGCGCCAGCAGGTCGGTTGGCGGGGCTGGTGGCTACACCTTC
CDR3: CASRSVGGAGGYTF
J: TRBJ1-2
D: .
V: TRBV4-1

DNA: TGCGCCAGCAGCCGTGACAGTACGAGCTCCTACGAGCAGTACTTC
CDR3: CASSRDSTSSYEQYF
J: TRBJ2-7
D: .
V: TRBV4-1

DNA: TGCGCCAGCAGCTTGGGGGGGGTCAGGACTGAAGCTTTCTTT
CDR3: CASSLGGVRTEAFF
J: TRBJ1-1
D: .
V: TRBV5-1

DNA: TGTGCCAGCAGCGCCAGTATTTACAGGAACACTGAAGCTTTCTTT
CDR3: CASSASIYRNTEAFF
J: TRBJ1-1
D: .
V: TRBV7-2

DNA: TGTGCCAGCAAAGCGGGGGGGTCGGGCACAGATACGCAGTATTTT
CDR3: CASKAGGSGTDTQYF
J: TRBJ2-3
D: TRBD2
V: TRBV7-2

DNA: TGTGCCAGTTGGGCTAGCGGGGGGGCGCGGGAGACCCAGTACTTC
CDR3: CASWASGGARETQYF
J: TRBJ2-5
D: TRBD2
V: TRBV6-5

DNA: TGTGCCAGCACCCAGGGACAATCCTCGGCTGAAGCTTTCTTT
CDR3: CASTQGQSSAEAFF
J: TRBJ1-1
D: .
V: TRBV7-2

DNA: TGTGCCAGCAGCTGGGGGCCTGACCCAGTAAACTATGGCTACACCTTC
CDR3: CASSWGPDPVNYGYTF
J: TRBJ1-2
D: .
V: TRBV11-2

DNA: TGCAGCGTTGAAGGACAGGATGGATACACCTTC
CDR3: CSVEGQDGYTF
J: TRBJ1-2
D: .
V: TRBV29-1

DNA: TGTGCCAGCAGCTACTCGGGCGGGGAACAAGAGACCCAGTACTTC
CDR3: CASSYSGGEQETQYF
J: TRBJ2-5
D: .
V: TRBV7-2

DNA: TGTGCCAGTAGGACAGGGGTGGCGACTAATGAAAAACTGTTTTTT
CDR3: CASRTGVATNEKLFF
J: TRBJ1-4
D: TRBD1
V: TRBV19

DNA: TGTGCCAGTAGTCCCACGGGGACAGGGGAGAACGAGCAGTACTTC
CDR3: CASSPTGTGENEQYF
J: TRBJ2-7
D: TRBD1
V: TRBV19

DNA: TGTGCCAGCAGTTTATCCGGGACAGTTAATGAAAAACTGTTTTTT
CDR3: CASSLSGTVNEKLFF
J: TRBJ1-4
D: TRBD1
V: TRBV27

DNA: TGTGCCAGGGGCGGGGCAGGGAAAGAGACCCAGTACTTC
CDR3: CARGGAGKETQYF
J: TRBJ2-5
D: .
V: TRBV2

DNA: TGTGCCAGCAGCTCCGGGACAAATATTCAGTACTTC
CDR3: CASSSGTNIQYF
J: TRBJ2-4
D: .
V: TRBV5-6

DNA: TGTGCCAGCAGCTTCGACAGGGAGCAGTACTTC
CDR3: CASSFDREQYF
J: TRBJ2-7
D: .
V: TRBV7-9